The rows below give T cell receptor beta chains drawn from one sample of a study of OX40 agonist ivuxolimab in advanced cancers. TCRdb keeps only in-frame clones here, not all; method: immunoSEQ multiplex PCR. The repertoire holds around 79,000 clones, with 65% to 90% as singletons. The sequences come from CD4+ or CD8+ T cells sorted from blood, collected in a trial of the OX40 agonist ivuxolimab. The receptors come from an adult with an advanced solid tumor such as melanoma, head and neck, liver or kidney cancer. Both conserved end residues are part of each CDR3. Each record gives: J gene, D gene, V gene, CDR3 protein. D genes are given only for firm matches.

j_call: TRBJ1-6
d_call: TRBD1
v_call: TRBV18
cdr3_aa: CASSPGQGTGPLHF

j_call: TRBJ1-2
d_call: .
v_call: TRBV2
cdr3_aa: CASSEVGGAIYGYTF

j_call: TRBJ1-2
d_call: .
v_call: TRBV29-1
cdr3_aa: CSVEQQGDGYTF

j_call: TRBJ2-3
d_call: TRBD2
v_call: TRBV25-1
cdr3_aa: CASSESAGHTDTQYF

j_call: TRBJ2-5
d_call: .
v_call: TRBV7-6
cdr3_aa: CASSLGAGFLQETQYF

j_call: TRBJ2-1
d_call: .
v_call: TRBV7-8
cdr3_aa: CASSLELSSYNEQFF

j_call: TRBJ1-5
d_call: .
v_call: TRBV7-9
cdr3_aa: CASSLGQGGQPQHF

j_call: TRBJ1-5
d_call: .
v_call: TRBV19
cdr3_aa: CASSIGGAPQHF

j_call: TRBJ1-2
d_call: .
v_call: TRBV4-1
cdr3_aa: CASSQGTFYGYTF

j_call: TRBJ1-6
d_call: TRBD1
v_call: TRBV6-5
cdr3_aa: CASSSGTGVSPLHF

j_call: TRBJ2-5
d_call: TRBD1
v_call: TRBV6-5
cdr3_aa: CASSRTGLRETQYF

j_call: TRBJ1-5
d_call: .
v_call: TRBV4-1
cdr3_aa: CASSQRDGNQPQHF

j_call: TRBJ2-7
d_call: .
v_call: TRBV15
cdr3_aa: CATSRPSQASYEQYF

j_call: TRBJ2-7
d_call: .
v_call: TRBV5-4
cdr3_aa: CASSLGSPTYEQYF

j_call: TRBJ1-6
d_call: .
v_call: TRBV11-2
cdr3_aa: CASSFGDGNNSPLHF

j_call: TRBJ1-4
d_call: TRBD1
v_call: TRBV30
cdr3_aa: CASEGGGWYREKLFF

j_call: TRBJ2-1
d_call: .
v_call: TRBV14
cdr3_aa: CASSPREQLYNEQFF

j_call: TRBJ2-5
d_call: TRBD2
v_call: TRBV29-1
cdr3_aa: CSSLGLGTETQYF

j_call: TRBJ1-2
d_call: .
v_call: TRBV30
cdr3_aa: CAWSVRAGYGYTF

j_call: TRBJ1-3
d_call: .
v_call: TRBV14
cdr3_aa: CASSQMGNTIYF

j_call: TRBJ1-6
d_call: .
v_call: TRBV27
cdr3_aa: CASSMNGEIDLHF

j_call: TRBJ1-2
d_call: .
v_call: TRBV6-1
cdr3_aa: CASSEWQGDNYGYTF

j_call: TRBJ2-7
d_call: .
v_call: TRBV7-2
cdr3_aa: CASSLAGPGGYEQYF

j_call: TRBJ2-1
d_call: .
v_call: TRBV11-1
cdr3_aa: CASSASAGKNEQFF

j_call: TRBJ2-5
d_call: TRBD1
v_call: TRBV11-3
cdr3_aa: CASSHGTGGQETQYF

j_call: TRBJ1-6
d_call: .
v_call: TRBV30
cdr3_aa: CAWSVSLHYNSPLHF

j_call: TRBJ2-7
d_call: TRBD1
v_call: TRBV9
cdr3_aa: CASSDITGTGSLTISYEQYF

j_call: TRBJ2-3
d_call: TRBD2
v_call: TRBV7-3
cdr3_aa: CASSLTSGGPNTQYF

j_call: TRBJ2-1
d_call: TRBD1
v_call: TRBV18
cdr3_aa: CASSPRQGDEQFF

j_call: TRBJ1-5
d_call: .
v_call: TRBV7-9
cdr3_aa: CASSRERQPQHF

j_call: TRBJ1-3
d_call: TRBD1
v_call: TRBV30
cdr3_aa: CAISQGAVGNTIYF

j_call: TRBJ1-6
d_call: TRBD1
v_call: TRBV28
cdr3_aa: CASSFAGGHRSPLHF

j_call: TRBJ1-2
d_call: .
v_call: TRBV6-5
cdr3_aa: CASSEARGYGYTF

j_call: TRBJ2-3
d_call: TRBD2
v_call: TRBV28
cdr3_aa: CASTAGVTDTQYF

j_call: TRBJ2-1
d_call: .
v_call: TRBV4-2
cdr3_aa: CASSQDYARGFYNEQFF

j_call: TRBJ1-4
d_call: TRBD1
v_call: TRBV6-5
cdr3_aa: CASRGTATNEKLFF

j_call: TRBJ2-7
d_call: .
v_call: TRBV18
cdr3_aa: CASSPQGIASYEQYF

j_call: TRBJ2-5
d_call: TRBD2
v_call: TRBV11-1
cdr3_aa: CASSSGLAETQYF

j_call: TRBJ1-2
d_call: .
v_call: TRBV12-2
cdr3_aa: CASRPGQELGYTF

j_call: TRBJ1-3
d_call: .
v_call: TRBV9
cdr3_aa: CASSVGGTGSGNTIYF

j_call: TRBJ2-1
d_call: .
v_call: TRBV2
cdr3_aa: CASSPIPEQFF

j_call: TRBJ2-3
d_call: .
v_call: TRBV27
cdr3_aa: CASSLAQVADTQYF